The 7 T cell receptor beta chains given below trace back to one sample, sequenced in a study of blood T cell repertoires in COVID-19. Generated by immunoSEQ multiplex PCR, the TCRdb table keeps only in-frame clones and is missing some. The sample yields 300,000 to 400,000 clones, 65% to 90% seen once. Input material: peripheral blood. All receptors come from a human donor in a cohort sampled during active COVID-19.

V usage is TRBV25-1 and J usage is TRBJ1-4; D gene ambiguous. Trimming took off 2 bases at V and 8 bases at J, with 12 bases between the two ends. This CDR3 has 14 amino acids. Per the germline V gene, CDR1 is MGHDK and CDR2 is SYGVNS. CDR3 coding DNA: TGTGCCAGCAGTGAACTTCCGGGAGGAGAAAAACTGTTTTTT. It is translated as CASSELPGGEKLFF.

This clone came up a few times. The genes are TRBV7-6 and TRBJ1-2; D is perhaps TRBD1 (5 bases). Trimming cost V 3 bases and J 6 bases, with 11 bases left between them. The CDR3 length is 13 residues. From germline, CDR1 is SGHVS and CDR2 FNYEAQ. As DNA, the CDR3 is TGTGCCAGCAGCTTGGGGGGAAGGAATGGCTACACCTTC. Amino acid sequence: CASSLGGRNGYTF.

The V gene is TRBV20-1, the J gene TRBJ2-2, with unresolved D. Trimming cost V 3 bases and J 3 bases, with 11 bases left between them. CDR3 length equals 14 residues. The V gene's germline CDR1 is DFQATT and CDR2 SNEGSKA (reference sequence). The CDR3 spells CSASVGADTGELFF. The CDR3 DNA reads TGCAGTGCTAGTGTCGGTGCTGACACCGGGGAGCTGTTTTTT.

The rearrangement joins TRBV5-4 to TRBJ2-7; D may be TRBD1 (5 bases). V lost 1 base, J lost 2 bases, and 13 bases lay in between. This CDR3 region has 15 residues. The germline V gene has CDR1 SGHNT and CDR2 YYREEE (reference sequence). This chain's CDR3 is CASSLSTGAPYEQYF. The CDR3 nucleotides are TGTGCCAGCAGCTTGAGCACTGGGGCCCCCTACGAGCAGTACTTC.

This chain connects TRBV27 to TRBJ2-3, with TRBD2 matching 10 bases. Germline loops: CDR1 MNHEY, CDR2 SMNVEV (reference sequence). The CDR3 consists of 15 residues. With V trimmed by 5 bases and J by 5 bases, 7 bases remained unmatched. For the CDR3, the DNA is TGTGCCAGCAGTGGAATAGCGGGGGGCATAGATACGCAGTATTTT. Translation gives CASSGIAGGIDTQYF.

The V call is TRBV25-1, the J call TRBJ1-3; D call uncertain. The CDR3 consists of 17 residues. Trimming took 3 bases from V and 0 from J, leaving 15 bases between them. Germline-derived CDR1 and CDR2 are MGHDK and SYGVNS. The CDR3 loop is CASSELLTASSGNTIYF. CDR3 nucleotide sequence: TGTGCCAGCAGTGAGCTACTGACCGCTAGCTCTGGAAACACCATATATTTT.

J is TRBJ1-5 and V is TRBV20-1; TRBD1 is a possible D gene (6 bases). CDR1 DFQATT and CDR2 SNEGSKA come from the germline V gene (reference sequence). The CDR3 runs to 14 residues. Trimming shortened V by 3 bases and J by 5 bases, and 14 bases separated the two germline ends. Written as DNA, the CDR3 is TGCAGTGCTAGTCCCGGACAGATAGATCAGCCCCAGCATTTT. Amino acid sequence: CSASPGQIDQPQHF.